This is a list of T cell receptor beta chains from one sample in a study of CD8 T cells in ankylosing spondylitis. MiXCR was run by TCRdb on the 5' RACE reads, yielding one entry per CDR3 protein. The sample includes about 130,000 distinct CDR3 sequences, around 9.3% of them seen just once. The material sequenced was blood, either unsorted or a sorted T cell fraction (not recorded which). The receptors stem from a male donor with ankylosing spondylitis or in good health (not recorded which). The CDR3 runs from the conserved cysteine through the conserved F or W. Each record gives: J gene, clone size, V gene, D gene, CDR3 protein. The D gene is left open where the match is weak. Rows give clone size only sometimes, using once, few, many, or a class for an expanded clone.

TRBJ1-1 many TRBV20-1 NA CKTHVDTEAFF
TRBJ1-5 few TRBV20-1 NA CSARSGRYSNQPQHF
TRBJ2-5 NA TRBV6-2/TRBV6-3 NA CASSYTRPPRQETQYF
TRBJ2-5 few TRBV4-2 NA CASSPVRSGPGQYF
TRBJ2-7 many TRBV4-1 TRBD1 CASSPRTGAYEQYF
TRBJ2-5 NA TRBV27 TRBD1 CASSSRDRGSRETQYF
TRBJ1-1 many TRBV5-1 NA CASSLGVGLNTEAFF
TRBJ2-5 many TRBV6-5 NA CASSFLETQYF
TRBJ2-1 NA TRBV7-2 TRBD2 CASSLGLAGGAVEQFF
TRBJ1-2 few TRBV7-3 TRBD1 CASSQGGGYGYTF
TRBJ2-1 many TRBV3-1 TRBD2 CASSQDAAGKRREQFF
TRBJ2-1 NA TRBV4-3 TRBD2 CASSQALKAGGPRNNEQFF
TRBJ2-2 NA TRBV6-2/TRBV6-3 NA CASAPVGDAPGELFF
TRBJ2-1 few TRBV9 TRBD2 CASSGTSLFRNEQFF
TRBJ2-1 few TRBV7-2 TRBD2 CASSLVSGEYNEQFF
TRBJ2-2 many TRBV12-3/TRBV12-4 NA CASSFQGPGELFF
TRBJ1-1 few TRBV29-1 NA CSVDRGENTEAFF
TRBJ1-1 many TRBV10-3 TRBD1 CAISETGGLNTEAFF
TRBJ2-5 many TRBV29-1 NA CSAESGETQYF
TRBJ2-7 many TRBV28 NA CASSLRGPPYEQYF
TRBJ2-7 many TRBV7-2 NA CASSLTISYEQYF
TRBJ2-4 few TRBV7-9 NA CASSLLYRAKNIQYF
TRBJ1-2 NA TRBV20-1 NA CSARDFDGTNNYGYTF
TRBJ1-4 many TRBV6-1 NA CASSAGTNGGEKLFF
TRBJ1-5 few TRBV6-2/TRBV6-3 TRBD1 CASSRDRAYQPQHF
TRBJ2-1 many TRBV6-2/TRBV6-3 TRBD2 CATRDYLSYNEQFF
TRBJ2-1 many TRBV20-1 NA CSASLSGGGNEQFF